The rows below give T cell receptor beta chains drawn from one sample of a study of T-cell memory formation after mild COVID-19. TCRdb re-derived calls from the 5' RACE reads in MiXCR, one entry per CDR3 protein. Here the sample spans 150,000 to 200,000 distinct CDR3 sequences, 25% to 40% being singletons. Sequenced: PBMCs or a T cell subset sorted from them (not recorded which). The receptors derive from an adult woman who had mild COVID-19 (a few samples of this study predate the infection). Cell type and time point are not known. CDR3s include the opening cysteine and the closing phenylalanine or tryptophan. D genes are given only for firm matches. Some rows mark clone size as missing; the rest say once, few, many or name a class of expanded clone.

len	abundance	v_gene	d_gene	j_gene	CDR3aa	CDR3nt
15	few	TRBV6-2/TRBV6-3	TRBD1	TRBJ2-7	CASSFGTGQFYEQYF	TGTGCCAGCAGTTTCGGGACAGGGCAGTTCTACGAGCAGTACTTC
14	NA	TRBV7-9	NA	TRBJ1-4	CASSFYSLGEKLFF	TGTGCCAGCAGCTTTTACAGCCTCGGGGAAAAACTGTTTTTT
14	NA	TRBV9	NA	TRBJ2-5	CASSVPGGAETQYF	TGTGCCAGCAGCGTCCCAGGGGGGGCAGAGACCCAGTACTTC
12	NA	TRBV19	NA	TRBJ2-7	CASQGNAYEQYF	TGTGCCTCCCAGGGGAATGCCTACGAGCAGTACTTC
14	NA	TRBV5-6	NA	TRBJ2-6	CASSLAPGANVLTF	TGTGCCAGCAGCTTGGCGCCTGGGGCCAACGTCCTGACTTTC
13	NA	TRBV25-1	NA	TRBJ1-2	CASSRYGWDGYTF	TGTGCCAGCAGTCGCTACGGGTGGGATGGCTACACCTTC
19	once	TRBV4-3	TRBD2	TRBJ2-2	CASSQLRTSGYTQSGELFF	TGCGCCAGCAGCCAACTCCGGACTAGCGGGTATACCCAAAGCGGGGAGCTGTTTTTT
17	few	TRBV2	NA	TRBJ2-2	CASSSLLVRQNTGELFF	TGTGCCAGCAGCTCCCTTTTAGTCCGACAGAACACCGGGGAGCTGTTTTTT
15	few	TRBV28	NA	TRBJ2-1	CASSLAGLLYNEQFF	TGTGCCAGCAGTTTAGCGGGACTTCTCTACAATGAGCAGTTCTTC
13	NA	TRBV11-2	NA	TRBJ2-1	CASRSRLGNEQFF	TGTGCCAGCCGGAGCCGCCTCGGCAATGAGCAGTTCTTC
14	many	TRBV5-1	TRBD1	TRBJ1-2	CASSLGQGARGYTF	TGCGCCAGCAGCTTGGGACAGGGGGCGCGAGGCTACACCTTC
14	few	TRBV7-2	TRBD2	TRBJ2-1	CASSHRLAVNEQFF	TGTGCCAGCAGCCACAGACTAGCAGTCAATGAGCAGTTCTTC
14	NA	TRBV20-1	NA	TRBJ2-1	CSASLVRGYNEQFF	TGCAGTGCTAGTCTCGTGAGGGGATATAATGAGCAGTTCTTC
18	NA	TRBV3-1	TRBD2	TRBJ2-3	CASSQEATSGREPDTQYF	TGTGCCAGCAGCCAAGAAGCAACTAGTGGGCGGGAGCCAGATACGCAGTATTTT
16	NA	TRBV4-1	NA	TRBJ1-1	CASSQQGLALDTEAFF	TGCGCCAGCAGCCAGCAGGGACTGGCTTTGGACACTGAAGCTTTCTTT
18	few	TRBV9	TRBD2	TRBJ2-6	CASSVGSGRAFGANVLTF	TGTGCCAGCAGCGTCGGTAGCGGGAGGGCCTTTGGGGCCAACGTCCTGACTTTC
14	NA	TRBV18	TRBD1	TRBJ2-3	CASSRQGATDTQYF	TGTGCCAGCTCAAGGCAGGGGGCGACAGATACGCAGTATTTT
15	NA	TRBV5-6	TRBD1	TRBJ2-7	CASSHGQGWSYEQYF	TGTGCCAGCAGCCATGGACAGGGGTGGTCCTACGAGCAGTACTTC
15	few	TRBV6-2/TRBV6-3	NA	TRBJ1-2	CASSYSGLANYGYTF	TGTGCCAGCAGTTACTCGGGCCTAGCTAACTATGGCTACACCTTC
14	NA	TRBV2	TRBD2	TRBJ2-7	CASSELAGDNEQYF	TGTGCCAGCAGTGAATTAGCGGGAGACAACGAGCAGTACTTC
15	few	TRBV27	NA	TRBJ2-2	CASSEKAFATGELFF	TGTGCCAGCAGTGAAAAGGCCTTTGCTACCGGGGAGCTGTTTTTT
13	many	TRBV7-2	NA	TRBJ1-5	CASSEQEYQPQHF	TGTGCCAGCAGCGAACAGGAGTATCAGCCCCAGCATTTT
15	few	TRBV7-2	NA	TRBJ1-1	CASSLDWGKNTEAFF	TGTGCCAGCAGCTTAGATTGGGGAAAGAACACTGAAGCTTTCTTT
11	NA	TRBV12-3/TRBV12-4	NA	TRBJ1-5	CASMGEGPQHF	TGTGCCAGTATGGGGGAAGGGCCCCAGCATTTT
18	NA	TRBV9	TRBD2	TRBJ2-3	CASSVGPSGGLITDTQYF	TGTGCCAGCAGCGTAGGGCCTAGCGGGGGCCTGATCACAGATACGCAGTATTTT
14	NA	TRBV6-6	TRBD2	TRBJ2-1	CASTALAQDREQFF	TGTGCCAGCACCGCACTAGCGCAAGACCGTGAGCAGTTCTTC
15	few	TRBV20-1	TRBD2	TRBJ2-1	CSARGGLARYNEQFF	TGCAGTGCTAGAGGCGGACTAGCCCGATACAATGAGCAGTTCTTC
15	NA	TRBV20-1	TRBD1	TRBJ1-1	CSATGQGTGNTEAFF	TGCAGTGCTACCGGACAGGGCACCGGGAACACTGAAGCTTTCTTT
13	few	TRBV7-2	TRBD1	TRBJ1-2	CASSPEEGASYTF	TGTGCCAGCAGTCCGGAGGAGGGGGCGAGCTACACCTTC
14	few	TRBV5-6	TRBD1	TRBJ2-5	CASSSQGAGETQYF	TGTGCCAGCAGCTCGCAGGGGGCAGGGGAGACCCAGTACTTC
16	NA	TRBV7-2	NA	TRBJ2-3	CASSLMGGRSGDTQYF	TGTGCCAGCAGCTTAATGGGTGGGCGGTCAGGAGATACGCAGTATTTT
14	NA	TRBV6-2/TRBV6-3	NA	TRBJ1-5	CASSLNLSNQPQHF	TGTGCCAGCAGTCTCAATCTTAGCAATCAGCCCCAGCATTTT
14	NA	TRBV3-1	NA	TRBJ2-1	CASSQQGPYNEQFF	TGTGCCAGCAGCCAGCAGGGACCCTACAATGAGCAGTTCTTC
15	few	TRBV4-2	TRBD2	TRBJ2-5	CASSQGTSGKETQYF	TGTGCCAGCAGCCAAGGGACTAGCGGGAAAGAGACCCAGTACTTC
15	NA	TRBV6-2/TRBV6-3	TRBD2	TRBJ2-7	CASSGRIAGSYEQYF	TGTGCCAGCAGTGGCCGAATAGCGGGTTCCTACGAGCAGTACTTC
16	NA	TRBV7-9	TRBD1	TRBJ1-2	CASSLPPTGARYGYTF	TGTGCCAGCAGCTTACCACCAACAGGGGCGAGATATGGCTACACCTTC
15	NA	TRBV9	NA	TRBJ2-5	CASSVGTLFQETQYF	TGTGCCAGCAGCGTCGGGACTCTCTTTCAAGAGACCCAGTACTTC
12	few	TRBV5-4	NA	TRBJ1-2	CASSFGQDGYTF	TGTGCCAGCAGCTTCGGGCAGGATGGCTACACCTTC
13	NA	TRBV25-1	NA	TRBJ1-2	CASSPNHNYGYTF	TGTGCCAGCAGTCCCAACCACAACTATGGCTACACCTTC
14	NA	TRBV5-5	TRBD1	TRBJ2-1	CASSFGTVINEQFF	TGTGCCAGCAGCTTCGGGACAGTGATCAATGAGCAGTTCTTC
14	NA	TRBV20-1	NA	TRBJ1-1	CSARFFQANTEAFF	TGCAGTGCTAGATTCTTCCAGGCGAACACTGAAGCTTTCTTT
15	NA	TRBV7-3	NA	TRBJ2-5	CASSLTYGNRETQYF	TGTGCCAGCAGCTTAACGTACGGGAACAGAGAGACCCAGTACTTC
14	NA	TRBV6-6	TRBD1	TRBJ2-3	CASSWTGATDTQYF	TGTGCCAGCAGTTGGACAGGGGCGACAGATACGCAGTATTTT
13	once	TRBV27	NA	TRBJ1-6	CASTSSYNSPLHF	TGTGCCAGCACTAGCTCCTATAATTCACCCCTCCACTTT
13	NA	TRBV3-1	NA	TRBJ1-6	CASSQGSNSPLHF	TGTGCCAGCAGCCAAGGGTCTAATTCACCCCTCCACTTT
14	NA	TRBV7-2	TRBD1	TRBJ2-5	CASSKDRGGETQYF	TGTGCCAGCAGCAAGGACAGGGGAGGGGAGACCCAGTACTTC
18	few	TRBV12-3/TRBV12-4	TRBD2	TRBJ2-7	CASSARTPSGGNSYEQYF	TGTGCCAGCAGTGCCCGAACCCCTAGCGGGGGAAACTCCTACGAGCAGTACTTC
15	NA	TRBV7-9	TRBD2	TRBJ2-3	CASSRAVAGTDTQYF	TGTGCCAGCAGCCGAGCGGTAGCGGGTACAGATACGCAGTATTTT
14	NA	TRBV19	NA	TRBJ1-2	CASTIGGLTYGYTF	TGTGCCAGTACGATCGGGGGCCTTACTTATGGCTACACCTTC
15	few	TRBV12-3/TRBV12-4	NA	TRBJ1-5	CASSHTNRWDQPQHF	TGTGCCAGCAGCCATACCAATAGGTGGGACCAGCCCCAGCATTTT
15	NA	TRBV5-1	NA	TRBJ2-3	CASSSHSLGTDTQYF	TGCGCCAGCAGCTCCCATTCCCTGGGCACAGATACGCAGTATTTT
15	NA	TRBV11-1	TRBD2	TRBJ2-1	CASSLWTSEQNEQFF	TGTGCCAGCAGCTTATGGACTAGCGAACAGAATGAGCAGTTCTTC
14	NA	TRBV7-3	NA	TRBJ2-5	CASSRGPGQETQYF	TGTGCCAGCAGCCGCGGGCCAGGCCAAGAGACCCAGTACTTC
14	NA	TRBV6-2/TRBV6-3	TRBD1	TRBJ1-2	CASAGQATAEGYTF	TGTGCCAGCGCCGGACAGGCGACGGCGGAGGGCTACACCTTC